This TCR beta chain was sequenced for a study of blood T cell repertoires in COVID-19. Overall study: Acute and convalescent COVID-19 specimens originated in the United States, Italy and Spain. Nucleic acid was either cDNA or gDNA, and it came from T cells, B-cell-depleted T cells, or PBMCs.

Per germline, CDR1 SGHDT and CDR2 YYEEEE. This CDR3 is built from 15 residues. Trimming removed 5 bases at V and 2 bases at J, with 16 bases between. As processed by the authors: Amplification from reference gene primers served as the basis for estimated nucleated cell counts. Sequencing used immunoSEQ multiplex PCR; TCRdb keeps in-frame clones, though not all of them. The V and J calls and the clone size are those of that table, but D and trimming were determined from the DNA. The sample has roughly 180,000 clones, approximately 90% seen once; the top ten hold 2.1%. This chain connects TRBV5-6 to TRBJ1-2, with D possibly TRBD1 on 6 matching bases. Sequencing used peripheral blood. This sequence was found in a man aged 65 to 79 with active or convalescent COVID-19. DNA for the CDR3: TGTGCCAGCAGTATCCCGGGACAACAGAACTATGGCTACACCTTC. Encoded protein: CASSIPGQQNYGYTF. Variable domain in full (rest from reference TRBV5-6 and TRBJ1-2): DAGVTQSPTHLIKTRGQQVTLRCSPKSGHDTVSWYQQALGQGPQFIFQYYEEEERQRGNFPDRFSGHQFPNYSSELNVNALLLGDSALYLCASSIPGQQNYGYTFGSGTRLTVV.